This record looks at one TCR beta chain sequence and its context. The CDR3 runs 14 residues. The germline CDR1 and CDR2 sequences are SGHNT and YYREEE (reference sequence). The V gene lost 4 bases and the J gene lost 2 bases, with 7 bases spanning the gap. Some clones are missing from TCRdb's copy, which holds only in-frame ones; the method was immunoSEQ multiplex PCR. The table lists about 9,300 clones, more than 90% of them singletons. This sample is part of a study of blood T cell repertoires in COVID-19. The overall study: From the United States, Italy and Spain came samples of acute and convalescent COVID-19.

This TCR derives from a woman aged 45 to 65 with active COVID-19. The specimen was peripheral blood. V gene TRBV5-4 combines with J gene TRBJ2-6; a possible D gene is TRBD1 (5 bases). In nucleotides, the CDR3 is TGTGCCAGCAGCCCAGGGCCTGGGGCCAACGTCCTGACTTTC. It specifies CASSPGPGANVLTF.